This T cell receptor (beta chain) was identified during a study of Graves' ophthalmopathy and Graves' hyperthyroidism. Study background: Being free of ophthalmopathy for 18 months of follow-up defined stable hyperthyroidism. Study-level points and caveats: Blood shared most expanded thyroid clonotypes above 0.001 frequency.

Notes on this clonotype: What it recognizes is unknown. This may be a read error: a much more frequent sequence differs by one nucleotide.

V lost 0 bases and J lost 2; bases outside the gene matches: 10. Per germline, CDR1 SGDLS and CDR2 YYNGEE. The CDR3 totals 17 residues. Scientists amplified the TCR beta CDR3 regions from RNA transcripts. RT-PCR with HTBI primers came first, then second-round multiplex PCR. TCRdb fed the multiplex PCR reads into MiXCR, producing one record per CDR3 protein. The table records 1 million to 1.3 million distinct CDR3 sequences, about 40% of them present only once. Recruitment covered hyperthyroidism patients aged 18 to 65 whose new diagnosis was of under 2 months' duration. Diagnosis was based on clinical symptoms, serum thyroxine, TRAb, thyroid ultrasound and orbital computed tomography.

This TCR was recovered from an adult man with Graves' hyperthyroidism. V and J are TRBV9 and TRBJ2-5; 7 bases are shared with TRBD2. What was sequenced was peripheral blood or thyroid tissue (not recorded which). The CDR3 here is CASSVERTRRTQETQYF. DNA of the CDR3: TGTGCCAGCAGCGTAGAGAGGACTAGAAGGACGCAAGAGACCCAGTACTTC.